This T cell receptor beta chain was sequenced during a study of identical twins. Study findings and constraints: Analyses of zero insertions could be partly confounded by invariant MAIT and iNKT cells. Model-predicted out-of-frame TCR alpha sharing fell below observed values in monozygotic twins.

TCRdb independently ran MiXCR on the 5' RACE reads; one entry per CDR3 protein. The repertoire has hundreds of thousands of distinct CDR3 sequences, approximately 22% of them found once; the top ten carry roughly 4%. Comments on this clonotype: The target antigen is unknown.

This CDR3 is 15 amino acids long. The V gene end was trimmed by 3 bases and the J gene end by 2 bases; junction bases not matched to a gene: 4. Germline CDR1 and CDR2: SGHTA and FQGNSA. This sample also belongs to another study, concerning T cells expressing NK-cell markers. As that report states: An anti-gamma-delta TCR antibody restricted sorting to alpha-beta TCR T cells in several experiments.

The rearrangement joins TRBV7-2 to TRBJ2-7, with 10 positions matching TRBD2. The sequenced material came from PBMCs. The sequence came from a woman between 18 and 30 years old in good health. The CDR3 region is CASSLGTSAAYEQYF. The CDR3 bases are TGTGCCAGCAGCTTGGGGACTAGCGCTGCCTACGAGCAGTACTTC.